This record looks at one T cell receptor beta chain sequence and its context. Measured with immunoSEQ multiplex PCR; TCRdb has only the in-frame clones, and not every one. Of more than 110,000 clones listed, 92% are singletons. This specimen comes from a study of T cell responses to AZD1222 COVID-19 vaccine. Here the sequenced sample was peripheral blood, taken on day 0 of AZD1222 vaccination. The receptor comes from an adult in good health.

CDR3 protein: CASSNPRDRGQETQYF. The CDR3 nucleotides read TGTGCCAGTAGTAACCCCCGGGACAGGGGACAAGAGACCCAGTACTTC. The J gene is TRBJ2-5, the V gene TRBV19, with 10 bases that match TRBD1. CDR3 size: 16 residues. Germline CDR1 is LNHDA and CDR2 is SQIVND (reference sequence). With 4 bases clipped from V and 2 bases from J, the junction kept 7 bases outside the gene matches. The full variable domain, in which reference TRBV19 and TRBJ2-5 provide the parts outside the CDR3, is DGGITQSPKYLFRKEGQNVTLSCEQNLNHDAMYWYRQDPGQGLRLIYYSQIVNDFQKGDIAEGYSVSREKKESFPLTVTSAQKNPTAFYLCASSNPRDRGQETQYFGPGTRLLVL.